The present T cell receptor (beta chain) was sequenced within a study of T-cell reconstitution after alpha-beta-depleted transplantation in children. The CDR3 is 14 amino acids. Germline lookup yields CDR1 SQVTM and CDR2 ANQGSEA. The V segment lost 7 bases and the J segment 5 bases; nucleotides outside the gene matches: 10. This clonotype was found many times. Antigen: not known. Study-wide results and limits: Some patients' high day-60 TCRbeta diversity was traced to surviving recipient T cells and thymic progenitors.

The library targeted TCRbeta and was prepared with unique molecular identifiers. TCRdb re-called the PCR reads with MiXCR, one entry per CDR3 protein. The table includes over 200,000 distinct CDR3 sequences, under 13% detected once. The receptor's source is a child younger than two with acute myeloid leukemia, due to receive a stem cell transplant. V is TRBV29-1 and J is TRBJ2-2, with 7 bases that match TRBD1. The specimen comprised PBMCs, sampled before TCRalphabeta/CD19-depleted stem cell transplant. The CDR3 nucleotides are TGCAGCGCTCGAACTGACAGGGTGACCGGGGAGCTGTTTTTT. Translating gives CSARTDRVTGELFF.